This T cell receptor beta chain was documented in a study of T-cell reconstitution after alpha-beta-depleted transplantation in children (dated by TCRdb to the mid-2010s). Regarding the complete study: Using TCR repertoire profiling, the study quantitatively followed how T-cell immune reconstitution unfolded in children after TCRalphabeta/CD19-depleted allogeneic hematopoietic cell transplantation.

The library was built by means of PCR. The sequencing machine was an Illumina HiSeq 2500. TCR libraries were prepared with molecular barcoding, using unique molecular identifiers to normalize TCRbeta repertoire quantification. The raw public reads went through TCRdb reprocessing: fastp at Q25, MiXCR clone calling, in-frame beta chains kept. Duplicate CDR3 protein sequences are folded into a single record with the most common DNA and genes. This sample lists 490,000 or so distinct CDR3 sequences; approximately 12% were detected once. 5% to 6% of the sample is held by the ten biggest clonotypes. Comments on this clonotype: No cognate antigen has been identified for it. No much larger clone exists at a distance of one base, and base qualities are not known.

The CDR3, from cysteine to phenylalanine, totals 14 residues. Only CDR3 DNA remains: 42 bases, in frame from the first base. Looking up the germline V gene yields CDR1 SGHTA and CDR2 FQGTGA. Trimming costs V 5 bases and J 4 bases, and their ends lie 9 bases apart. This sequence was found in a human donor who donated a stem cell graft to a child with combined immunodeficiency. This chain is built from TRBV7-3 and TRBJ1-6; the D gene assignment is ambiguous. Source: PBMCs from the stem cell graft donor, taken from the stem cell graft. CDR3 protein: CASSQDGYNSPLHF. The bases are TGTGCCAGCAGCCAAGACGGGTATAATTCACCCCTCCACTTT.